This entry concerns a single T cell receptor (beta chain). Antigen unknown. Noted time point: after neoadjuvant nivolumab, at surgical resection. Trimming shortened V by 8 bases and J by 4 bases, and 15 bases separated the two germline ends. This CDR3 contains 14 residues. The V gene's germline CDR1 is SNHLY and CDR2 FYNNEI. The data belong to a study of neoadjuvant anti-PD-1 for oral cavity cancer. Study details: Patients mostly received three to four biweekly nivolumab doses at 3 mg/kg before surgery. Non-progressing patients received a fourth nivolumab dose near day 43, then surgery on days 50-56.

PBMC libraries mostly used around 0.5 ug of input genomic DNA, with six replicates per sample. Data came from immunoSEQ multiplex PCR; TCRdb stores just in-frame clones and leaves some out. The sample holds around 68,000 clones; approximately 87% are singletons and the top ten take around 3%. Findings and caveats of the study: Treg/Th17 ratio rose with pretreatment blood and fell with post-treatment tumor TCRbeta clonality.

This chain joins TRBV2 and TRBJ1-3; D perhaps matches TRBD1 (6 bases). The clonotype originates from a person aged 35-79 years with oral cavity squamous cell carcinoma. The starting material was PBMCs, obtained after nivolumab (anti-PD-1) treatment. The CDR3 nucleotides are TGTGCCAGCTCCGCGGGGGGCTTCGGAAACACCATATATTTT. It is translated as CASSAGGFGNTIYF.